These 11 T cell receptor beta chains were sequenced from one sample in a study of blood T cell repertoires in COVID-19. Clones were read by immunoSEQ multiplex PCR, and TCRdb kept only the in-frame ones, dropping some. The sample records roughly 120,000 clones, 75% to 90% being singletons. Sequencing was carried out using peripheral blood. These receptor sequences come from a man in his sixties or seventies with acute or convalescent COVID-19.

This rearrangement joins TRBV5-4 to TRBJ2-1; 9 nucleotides line up with TRBD1. The CDR3 is made up of 16 amino acids. Losses at the gene ends were 2 bases for V and 7 bases for J; bases not matched to a gene: 10. CDR1 SGHNT and CDR2 YYREEE come from the germline V gene (reference sequence). The CDR3 spells CASSLGQGISLNEQFF. The DNA for the CDR3 is TGTGCCAGCAGCTTAGGACAGGGGATCTCCTTGAATGAGCAGTTCTTC.

This rearrangement joins TRBV5-1 to TRBJ2-5; TRBD2 agrees at 8 bases. The CDR3 is 15 amino acids. Losses at the gene ends were 0 bases for V and 5 bases for J; bases not matched to a gene: 6. From germline, CDR1 is SGHRS and CDR2 YFSETQ. In nucleotides, the CDR3 is TGCGCCAGCAGCTTGGCCGGACCGGGAGGGGAGACCCAGTACTTC. As protein: CASSLAGPGGETQYF.

The chain recombines TRBV6-5 with TRBJ2-3; 9 bases are a match to TRBD1. Trimming cost V 4 bases and J 6 bases; bases outside gene matches: 11. Germline values: CDR1 MNHEY, CDR2 SVGAGI. This CDR3 region has 16 residues. CDR3 coding DNA: TGTGCCAGCAGTTCCCGTGGGACAGGGCGACCGGATACGCAGTATTTT. Its translation: CASSSRGTGRPDTQYF.

This clone is a singleton in its sample. The chain joins TRBV24-1 to TRBJ2-2; 10 positions match TRBD1. V shed 3 bases, J shed 5 bases, and the junction held 8 bases outside the gene matches. Germline CDR1 is KGHDR and CDR2 is SFDVKD. The CDR3 sequence is 17 residues long. CDR3 DNA sequence: TGTGCCACCAGTGATCTCCGACAGGGGGCGCGGACCGGGGAGCTGTTTTTT. Translated, it gives CATSDLRQGARTGELFF.

The chain links TRBV7-6 to TRBJ1-1; no definite D call. Trimming pared 0 bases from V and 4 bases from J, leaving 12 bases between. The length of the CDR3 is 15 residues. Germline assignment: CDR1 SGHVS and CDR2 FNYEAQ. The CDR3 reads CASSLAAGSSTEAFF. Here the CDR3 DNA reads TGTGCCAGCAGCTTAGCGGCGGGGAGCTCCACTGAAGCTTTCTTT.

The V gene is TRBV27, the J gene TRBJ2-1, with a possible D match to TRBD2 (5 bases). CDR1 and CDR2 (germline): MNHEY, SMNVEV (reference sequence). Trimming removed 7 bases from V and 6 bases from J, with 16 bases in between. This CDR3 is built from 14 residues. The CDR3 is CASTPGLVLNEQFF. CDR3 in DNA: TGTGCCAGCACCCCGGGGTTGGTCCTCAATGAGCAGTTCTTC.

The chain employs TRBV11-2 and TRBJ2-1; D is perhaps TRBD1 (5 bases). CDR1 is SGHAT and CDR2 is FQNNGV in the germline V gene. V was pared by 0 bases and J by 7 bases, with 10 bases between. The CDR3 extends over 14 amino acids. The CDR3 bases are TGTGCCAGCAGCTTAGACAGGGTGGGGAATGAGCAGTTCTTC. Protein sequence: CASSLDRVGNEQFF.

With regard to this clone: Other nucleotide sequences from this sample produce the same CDR3. The chain carries TRBV5-1 and TRBJ2-1; unclear D gene. Germline-derived CDR1 and CDR2 are SGHRS and YFSETQ. V gave up 0 bases and J gave up 0 bases, with 7 bases separating them. The CDR3 is 15 residues long. The CDR3 protein is CASSLGTSSYNEQFF. The CDR3, as DNA: TGCGCCAGCAGCTTGGGCACGAGCTCCTACAATGAGCAGTTCTTC.

The rearrangement uses TRBV11-1 and TRBJ2-1, with D uncertain. The CDR3 is 14 residues long. Trimming stripped 2 bases from V and 5 bases from J, with 10 bases between. Per the germline V gene, CDR1 is SGHAT and CDR2 is FQDESV (reference sequence). As DNA, the CDR3 is TGTGCCAGCAGCTTAAGTCGACTCGACAATGAGCAGTTCTTC. This translates into CASSLSRLDNEQFF.

The chain is built from TRBV7-9 and TRBJ2-1; 11 positions agree with TRBD2. Germline trimming cut 5 bases from V and 4 bases from J; bases unmatched to any gene: 10. CDR1 is SEHNR and CDR2 is FQNEAQ in the germline V gene (reference sequence). The CDR3 runs to 17 residues. The CDR3 sequence: CASSTTVGLAEYNEQFF. The DNA for the CDR3 is TGTGCCAGCAGCACTACGGTGGGACTAGCGGAATACAATGAGCAGTTCTTC.

V and J are TRBV5-1 and TRBJ1-1, with a tentative D call TRBD1 (6 bases). V lost 2 bases and J 0 bases, leaving 20 bases between the germline ends. From germline, CDR1 is SGHRS and CDR2 YFSETQ. This CDR3 region has 18 residues. The CDR3 coding sequence is TGCGCCAGCAGCTTTACGGCCCGGACAGCTTCAATGAACACTGAAGCTTTCTTT. Its protein product is CASSFTARTASMNTEAFF.